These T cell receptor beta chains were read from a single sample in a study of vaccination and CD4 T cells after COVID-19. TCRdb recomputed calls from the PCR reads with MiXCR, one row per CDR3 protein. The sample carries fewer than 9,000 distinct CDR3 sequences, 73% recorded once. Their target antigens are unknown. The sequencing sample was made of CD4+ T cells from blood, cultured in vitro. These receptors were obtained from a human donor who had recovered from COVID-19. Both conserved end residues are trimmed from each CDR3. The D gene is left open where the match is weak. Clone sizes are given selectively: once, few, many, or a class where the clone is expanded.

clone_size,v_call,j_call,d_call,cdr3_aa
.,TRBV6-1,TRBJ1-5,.,ASSPSQGRGNQPQH
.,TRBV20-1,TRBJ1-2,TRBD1,SASGRGQHGYT
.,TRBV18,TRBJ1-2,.,ASSPETDYGYT
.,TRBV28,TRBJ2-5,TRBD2,ASSSAGVAGGWETQY
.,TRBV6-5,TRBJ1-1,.,ASSYGQIEAF
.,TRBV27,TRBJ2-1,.,ASRSFRADFYNEQF
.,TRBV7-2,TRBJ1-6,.,ASSFNNSPLH
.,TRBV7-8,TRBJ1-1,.,ASSLEAANTEAF
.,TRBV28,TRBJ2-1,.,ASSFSRPAYNEQF
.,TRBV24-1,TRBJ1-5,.,ATSDRQNQPQH
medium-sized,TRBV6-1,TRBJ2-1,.,ASSERLGLEQF
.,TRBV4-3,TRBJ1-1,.,ASSPQWGGGTEAF
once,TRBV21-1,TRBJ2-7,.,ASSQGGKSDEQY
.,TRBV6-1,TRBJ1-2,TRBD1,ASSPGGSYGYT
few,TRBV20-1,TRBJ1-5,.,SARVYSNQPQH
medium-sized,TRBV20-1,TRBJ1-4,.,SARDRGSPGERLF
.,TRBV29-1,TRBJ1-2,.,SVDYTAYYGYT
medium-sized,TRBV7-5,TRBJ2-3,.,ISVPEAYSKDPLWADTQY
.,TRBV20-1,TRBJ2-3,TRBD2,SASSGTSTDTQY
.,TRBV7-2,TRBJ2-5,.,ASSFSGPPLETQY
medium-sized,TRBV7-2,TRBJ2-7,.,ASSLALPSYEQY
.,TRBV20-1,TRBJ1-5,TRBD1,SARERGLRGQPQH
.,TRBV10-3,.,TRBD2,AISVGTMGTSGKETQY
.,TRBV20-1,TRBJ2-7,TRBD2,SAPRSRAGGSNEQY
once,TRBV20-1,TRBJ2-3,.,SARDMGGSTDTQY
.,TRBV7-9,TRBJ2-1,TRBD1,ASSHRGPPTNEQF